This T cell receptor (beta chain) was observed in a study of blood T cell repertoires in COVID-19. Across the whole study: Sites in the United States, Italy and Spain provided acute and convalescent COVID-19 samples. Sources were T cells, B-cell-depleted T cells, or PBMCs; the material itself was cDNA or gDNA.

J was trimmed by 2 bases and V by 8 bases; bases with no gene match: 11. CDR1 is LNHDA, CDR2 SQIVND, per germline (reference sequence). This CDR3 contains 15 residues. This clone was detected a few times. As processed by the authors: Quantification of nucleated cells was approximated via reference gene primer amplification. The protocol was immunoSEQ multiplex PCR, while the TCRdb copy is restricted to in-frame clones and leaves out a portion. D and trimming were read from the DNA, whereas the V and J calls and clone size are those reported in that table. This table holds 100,000 to 150,000 clones, 88% found once.

The source material was peripheral blood. This clonotype originated in a middle-aged man with acute or convalescent COVID-19. This chain connects TRBV19 to TRBJ2-5; 7 bases line up with TRBD1. The CDR3: CASRSQTGLQETQYF. As DNA, the CDR3 is TGTGCCAGTCGAAGTCAGACAGGGCTACAAGAGACCCAGTACTTC.